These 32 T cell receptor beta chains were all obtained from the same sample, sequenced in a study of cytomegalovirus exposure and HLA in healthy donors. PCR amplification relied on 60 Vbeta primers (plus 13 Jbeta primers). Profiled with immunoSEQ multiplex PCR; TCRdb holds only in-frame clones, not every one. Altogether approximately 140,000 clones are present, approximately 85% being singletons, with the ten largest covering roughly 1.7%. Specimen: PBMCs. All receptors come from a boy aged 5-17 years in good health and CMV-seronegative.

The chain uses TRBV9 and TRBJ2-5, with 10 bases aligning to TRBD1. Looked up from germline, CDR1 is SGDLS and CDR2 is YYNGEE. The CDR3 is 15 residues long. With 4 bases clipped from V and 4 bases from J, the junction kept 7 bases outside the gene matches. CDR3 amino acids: CASSLTTGGAETQYF. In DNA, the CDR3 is TGTGCCAGCAGCTTGACGACAGGGGGCGCAGAGACCCAGTACTTC.

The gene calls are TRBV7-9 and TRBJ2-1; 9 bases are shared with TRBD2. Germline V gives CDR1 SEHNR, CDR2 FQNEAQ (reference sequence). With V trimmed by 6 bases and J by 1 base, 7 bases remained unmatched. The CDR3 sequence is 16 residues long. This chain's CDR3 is CASRPSGVESYNEQFF. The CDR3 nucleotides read TGTGCCAGCAGACCTAGCGGGGTAGAGTCCTACAATGAGCAGTTCTTC.

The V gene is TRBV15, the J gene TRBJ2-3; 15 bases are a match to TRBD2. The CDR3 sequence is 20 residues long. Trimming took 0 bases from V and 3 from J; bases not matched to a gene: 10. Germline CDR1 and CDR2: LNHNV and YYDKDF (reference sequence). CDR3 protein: CATSREGVGLAGGRTDTQYF. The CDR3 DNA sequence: TGTGCCACCAGCAGAGAAGGCGTGGGACTAGCGGGGGGAAGGACAGATACGCAGTATTTT.

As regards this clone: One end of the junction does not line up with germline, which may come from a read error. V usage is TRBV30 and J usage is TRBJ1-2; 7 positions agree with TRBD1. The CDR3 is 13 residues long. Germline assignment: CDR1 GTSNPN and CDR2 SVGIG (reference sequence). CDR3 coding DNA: TGTGCCTGTCCCACCCCAGGGGGTTATGGCTACCCCTTC. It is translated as CACPTPGGYGYPF.

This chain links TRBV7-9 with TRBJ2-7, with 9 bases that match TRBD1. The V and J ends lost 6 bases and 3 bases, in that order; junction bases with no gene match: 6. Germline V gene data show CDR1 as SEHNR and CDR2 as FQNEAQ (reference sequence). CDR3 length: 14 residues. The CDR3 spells CASSPGQGVYEQYF. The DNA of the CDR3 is TGTGCCAGCAGTCCGGGACAGGGAGTCTACGAGCAGTACTTC. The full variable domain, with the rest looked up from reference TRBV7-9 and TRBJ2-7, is DTGVSQNPRHKITKRGQNVTFRCDPISEHNRLYWYRQTLGQGPEFLTYFQNEAQLEKSRLLSDRFSAERPKGSFSTLEIQRTEQGDSAMYLCASSPGQGVYEQYFGPGTRLTVT.

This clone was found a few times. CDR3 sequence reads: CASSFMGGLDMNTEAFF. The CDR3 DNA sequence: TGCGCCAGCAGCTTTATGGGAGGGCTGGATATGAACACTGAAGCTTTCTTT. The V gene is TRBV5-1, the J gene TRBJ1-1; D uncertain. From germline, CDR1 is SGHRS and CDR2 YFSETQ. V lost 2 bases and J lost 0, with 17 bases in between. The CDR3 contains 17 residues. Full variable domain (rest looked up from reference TRBV5-1 and TRBJ1-1): KAGVTQTPRYLIKTRGQQVTLSCSPISGHRSVSWYQQTPGQGLQFLFEYFSETQRNKGNFPGRFSGRQFSNSRSEMNVSTLELGDSALYLCASSFMGGLDMNTEAFFGQGTRLTVV.

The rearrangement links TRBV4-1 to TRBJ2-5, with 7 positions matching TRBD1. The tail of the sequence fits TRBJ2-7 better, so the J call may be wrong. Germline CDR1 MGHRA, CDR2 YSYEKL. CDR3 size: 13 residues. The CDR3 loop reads CASSTGDSYEQYF. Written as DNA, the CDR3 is TGCGCCAGCAGTACAGGGGACTCCTACGAGCAGTACTTC.

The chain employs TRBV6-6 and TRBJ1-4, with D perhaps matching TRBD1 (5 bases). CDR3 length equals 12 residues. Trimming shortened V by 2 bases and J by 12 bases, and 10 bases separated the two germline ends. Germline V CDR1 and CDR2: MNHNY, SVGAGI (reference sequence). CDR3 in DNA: TGTGCCAGCAGTTACCAAGACAGCGAACTGTTTTTT. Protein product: CASSYQDSELFF.

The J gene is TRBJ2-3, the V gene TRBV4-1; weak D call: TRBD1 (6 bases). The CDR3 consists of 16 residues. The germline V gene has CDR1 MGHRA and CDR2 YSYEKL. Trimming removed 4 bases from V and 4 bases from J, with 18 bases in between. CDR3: CASSPQARQGPDTQYF. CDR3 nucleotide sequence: TGCGCCAGCAGCCCTCAAGCGAGGCAGGGGCCAGATACGCAGTATTTT.

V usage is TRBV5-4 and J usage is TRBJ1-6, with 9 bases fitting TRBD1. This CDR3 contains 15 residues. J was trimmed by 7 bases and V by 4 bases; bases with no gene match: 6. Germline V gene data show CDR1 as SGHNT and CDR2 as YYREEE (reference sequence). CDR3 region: CASSPTGGRNSPLHF. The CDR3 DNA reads TGTGCCAGCAGCCCTACAGGGGGCCGGAATTCACCCCTCCACTTT.

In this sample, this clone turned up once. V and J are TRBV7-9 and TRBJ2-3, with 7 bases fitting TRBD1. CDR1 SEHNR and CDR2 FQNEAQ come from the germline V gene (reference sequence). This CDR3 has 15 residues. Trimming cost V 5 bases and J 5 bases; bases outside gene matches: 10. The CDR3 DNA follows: TGTGCCAGCAGCCCACGTGACAGGGTGGTAGATACGCAGTATTTT. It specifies CASSPRDRVVDTQYF. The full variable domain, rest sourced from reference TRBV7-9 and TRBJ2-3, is DTGVSQNPRHKITKRGQNVTFRCDPISEHNRLYWYRQTLGQGPEFLTYFQNEAQLEKSRLLSDRFSAERPKGSFSTLEIQRTEQGDSAMYLCASSPRDRVVDTQYFGPGTRLTVL.

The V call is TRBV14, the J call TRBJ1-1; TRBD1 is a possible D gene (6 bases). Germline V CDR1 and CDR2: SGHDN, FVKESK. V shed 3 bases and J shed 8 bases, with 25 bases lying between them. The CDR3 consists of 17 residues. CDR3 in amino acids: CASSHVLDSLFPEEAFF. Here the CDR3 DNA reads TGTGCCAGCAGCCATGTTCTGGACAGCCTTTTCCCCGAGGAAGCTTTCTTT.

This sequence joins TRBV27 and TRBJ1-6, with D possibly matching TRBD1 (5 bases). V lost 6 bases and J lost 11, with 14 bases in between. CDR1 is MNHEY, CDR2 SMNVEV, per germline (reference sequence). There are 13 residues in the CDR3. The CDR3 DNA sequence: TGTGCCAGCAGCTTAGGGGCCTCGGCACCCCTCCACTTT. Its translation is CASSLGASAPLHF.

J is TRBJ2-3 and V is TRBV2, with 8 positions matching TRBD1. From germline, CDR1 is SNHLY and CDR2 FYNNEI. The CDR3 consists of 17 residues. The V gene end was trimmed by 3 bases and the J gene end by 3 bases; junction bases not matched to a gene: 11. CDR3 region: CASSDGQGGFGTDTQYF. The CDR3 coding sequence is TGTGCCAGCAGTGACGGACAGGGCGGTTTTGGAACAGATACGCAGTATTTT.

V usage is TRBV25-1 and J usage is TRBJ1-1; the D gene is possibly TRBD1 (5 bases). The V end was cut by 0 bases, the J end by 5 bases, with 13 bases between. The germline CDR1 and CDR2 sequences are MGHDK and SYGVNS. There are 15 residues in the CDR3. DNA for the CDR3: TGTGCCAGCAGTGAATATAACGGAGGGGTGACTGAAGCTTTCTTT. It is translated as CASSEYNGGVTEAFF.

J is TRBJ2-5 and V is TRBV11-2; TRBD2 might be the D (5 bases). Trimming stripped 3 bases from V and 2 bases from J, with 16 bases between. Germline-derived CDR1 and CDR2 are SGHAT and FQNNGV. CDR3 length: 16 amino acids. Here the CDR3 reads CASSFRGQVTQETQYF. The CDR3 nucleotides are TGTGCCAGCAGCTTCCGAGGGCAGGTGACACAAGAGACCCAGTACTTC.

The CDR3 sequence: CASRGTGAGTEAFF. CDR3 bases: TGCGCCAGCAGGGGCACAGGGGCGGGGACTGAAGCTTTCTTT. This chain joins TRBV10-2 and TRBJ1-1, with 7 bases identical to TRBD1. Germline V gives CDR1 WSHSY, CDR2 SAAADI. CDR3 length equals 14 residues. With 6 bases clipped from V and 5 bases from J, the junction kept 9 bases outside the gene matches.

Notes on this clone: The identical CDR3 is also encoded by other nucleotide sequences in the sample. The CDR3 spells CASSPGGNTEAFF. The CDR3 DNA reads as TGTGCCAGCAGCCCGGGGGGTAACACTGAAGCTTTCTTT. The V and J genes are TRBV5-4 and TRBJ1-1; D might be TRBD1 (5 bases). The CDR3 length is 13 residues. V lost 4 bases and J 2 bases, leaving 9 bases between the germline ends. CDR1 is SGHNT and CDR2 is YYREEE in the germline V gene (reference sequence).

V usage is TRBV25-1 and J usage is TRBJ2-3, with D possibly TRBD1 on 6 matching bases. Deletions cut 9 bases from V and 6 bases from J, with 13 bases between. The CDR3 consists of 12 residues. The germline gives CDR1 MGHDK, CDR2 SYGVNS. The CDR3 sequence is CARQGILDTQYF. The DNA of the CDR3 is TGTGCCAGGCAGGGGATCCTGGATACGCAGTATTTT.

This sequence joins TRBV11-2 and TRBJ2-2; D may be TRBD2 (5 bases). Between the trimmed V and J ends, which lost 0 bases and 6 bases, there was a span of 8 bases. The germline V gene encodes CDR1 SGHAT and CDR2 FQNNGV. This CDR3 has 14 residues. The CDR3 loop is CASSLDRGSGELFF. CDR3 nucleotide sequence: TGTGCCAGCAGCTTAGATCGGGGTTCCGGGGAGCTGTTTTTT.

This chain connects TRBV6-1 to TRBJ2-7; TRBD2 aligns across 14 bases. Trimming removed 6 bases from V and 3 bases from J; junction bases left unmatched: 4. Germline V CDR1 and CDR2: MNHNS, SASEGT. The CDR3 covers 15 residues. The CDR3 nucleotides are TGTGCCAGCAGCTTGGGACTAGCGGGGGACTACGAGCAGTACTTC. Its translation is CASSLGLAGDYEQYF.

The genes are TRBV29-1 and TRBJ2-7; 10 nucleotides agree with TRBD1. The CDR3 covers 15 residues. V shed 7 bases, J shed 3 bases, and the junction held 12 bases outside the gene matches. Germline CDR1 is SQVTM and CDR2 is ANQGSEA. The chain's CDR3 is CSAERGQGSIYEQYF. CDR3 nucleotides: TGCAGCGCCGAAAGGGGACAGGGGTCCATCTACGAGCAGTACTTC.

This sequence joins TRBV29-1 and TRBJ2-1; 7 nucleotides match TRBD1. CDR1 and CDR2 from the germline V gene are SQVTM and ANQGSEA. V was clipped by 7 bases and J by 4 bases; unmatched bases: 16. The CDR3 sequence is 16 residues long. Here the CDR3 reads CSAPVPVGGIYNEQFF. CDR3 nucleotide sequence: TGCAGCGCTCCCGTTCCAGTAGGGGGCATTTACAATGAGCAGTTCTTC.

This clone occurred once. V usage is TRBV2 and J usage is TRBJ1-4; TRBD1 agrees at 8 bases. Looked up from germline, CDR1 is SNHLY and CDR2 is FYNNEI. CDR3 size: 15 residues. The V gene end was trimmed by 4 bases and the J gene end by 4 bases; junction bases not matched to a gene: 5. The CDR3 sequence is CASSGGQAGNEKLFF. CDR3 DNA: TGTGCCAGCAGTGGGGGACAGGCGGGTAATGAAAAACTGTTTTTT.

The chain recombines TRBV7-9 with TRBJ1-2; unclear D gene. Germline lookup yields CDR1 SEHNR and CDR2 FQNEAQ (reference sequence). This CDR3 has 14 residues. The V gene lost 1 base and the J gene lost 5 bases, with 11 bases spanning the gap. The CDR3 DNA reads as TGTGCCAGCAGCTTAGTCCAGCCAGCGTATGGCTACACCTTC. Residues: CASSLVQPAYGYTF.

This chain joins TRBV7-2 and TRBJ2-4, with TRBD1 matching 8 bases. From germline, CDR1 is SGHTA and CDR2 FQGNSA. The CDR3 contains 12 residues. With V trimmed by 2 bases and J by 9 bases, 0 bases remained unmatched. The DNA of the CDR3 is TGTGCCAGCAGCTTACAGGGGGCCATTCAGTACTTC. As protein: CASSLQGAIQYF.

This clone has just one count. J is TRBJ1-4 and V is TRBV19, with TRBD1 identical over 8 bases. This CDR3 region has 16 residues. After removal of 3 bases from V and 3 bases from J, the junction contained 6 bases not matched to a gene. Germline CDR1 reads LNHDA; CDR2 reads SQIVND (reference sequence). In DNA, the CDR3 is TGTGCCAGTAGTATCGGCAGGGGGCCGTCTAATGAAAAACTGTTTTTT. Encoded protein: CASSIGRGPSNEKLFF.

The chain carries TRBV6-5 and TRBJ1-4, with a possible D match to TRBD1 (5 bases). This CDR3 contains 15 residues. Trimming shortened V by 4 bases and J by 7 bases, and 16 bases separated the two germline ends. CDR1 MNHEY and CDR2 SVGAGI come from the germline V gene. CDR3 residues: CASSSKGRGVEKLFF. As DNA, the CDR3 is TGTGCCAGCAGTTCTAAGGGGAGGGGAGTTGAAAAACTGTTTTTT.

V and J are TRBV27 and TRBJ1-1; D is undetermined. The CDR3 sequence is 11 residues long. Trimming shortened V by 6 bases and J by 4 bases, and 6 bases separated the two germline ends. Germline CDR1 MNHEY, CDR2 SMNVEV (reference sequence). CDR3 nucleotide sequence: TGTGCCAGCAGGAGGGCCACTGAAGCTTTCTTT. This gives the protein CASRRATEAFF.

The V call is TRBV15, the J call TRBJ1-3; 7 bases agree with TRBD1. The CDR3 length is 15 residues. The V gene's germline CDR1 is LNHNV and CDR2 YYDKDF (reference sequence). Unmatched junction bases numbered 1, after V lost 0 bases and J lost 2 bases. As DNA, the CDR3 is TGTGCCACCAGCAGAGAACAGGGGACTGGAAACACCATATATTTT. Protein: CATSREQGTGNTIYF. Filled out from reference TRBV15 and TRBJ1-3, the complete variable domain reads DAMVIQNPRYQVTQFGKPVTLSCSQTLNHNVMYWYQQKSSQAPKLLFHYYDKDFNNEADTPDNFQSRRPNTSFCFLDIRSPGLGDTAMYLCATSREQGTGNTIYFGEGSWLTVV.

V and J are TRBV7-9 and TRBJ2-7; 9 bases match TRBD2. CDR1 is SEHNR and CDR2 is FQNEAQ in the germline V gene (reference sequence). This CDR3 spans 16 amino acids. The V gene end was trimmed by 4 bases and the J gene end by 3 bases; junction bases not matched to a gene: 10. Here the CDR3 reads CASSSKSGTSSYEQYF. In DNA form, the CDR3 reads TGTGCCAGCAGCTCCAAATCCGGGACTAGCAGCTACGAGCAGTACTTC.

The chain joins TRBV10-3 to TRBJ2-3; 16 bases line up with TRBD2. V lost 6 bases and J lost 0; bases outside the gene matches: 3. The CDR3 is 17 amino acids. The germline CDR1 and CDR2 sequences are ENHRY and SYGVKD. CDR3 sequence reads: CAIRGTSGGASTDTQYF. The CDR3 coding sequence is TGTGCCATCAGAGGGACTAGCGGGGGGGCTAGCACAGATACGCAGTATTTT.